These T cell receptor beta chains were read from a single sample in a study of OX40 agonist ivuxolimab in advanced cancers. Libraries were prepared by immunoSEQ multiplex PCR; TCRdb keeps only in-frame clonotypes and omits some of them. The table includes about 72,000 clones, 75% to 95% detected once. This material consisted of CD4+ or CD8+ T cells sorted from blood, taken in a trial of the OX40 agonist ivuxolimab. Every receptor here comes from an adult with an advanced solid tumor such as melanoma, head and neck, liver or kidney cancer. CDR3s include the opening cysteine and the closing phenylalanine or tryptophan. A D gene is named only where the DNA matches it firmly. Only some rows state a clone size, as once, few, many or a class for expanded clones.

j_gene: TRBJ2-7
abundance: .
v_gene: TRBV19
d_gene: TRBD2
CDR3aa: CASSIVAGGSYEQYF
CDR3nt: TGTGCCAGTAGTATTGTAGCGGGAGGCTCCTACGAGCAGTACTTC

j_gene: TRBJ1-1
abundance: once
v_gene: TRBV7-2
d_gene: .
CDR3aa: CASSPGGGIPNTEAFF
CDR3nt: TGTGCCAGCAGCCCGGGGGGGGGCATCCCGAACACTGAAGCTTTCTTT

j_gene: TRBJ1-2
abundance: .
v_gene: TRBV28
d_gene: .
CDR3aa: CASSLRSNYGYTF
CDR3nt: TGTGCCAGCAGTCTTCGTTCTAACTATGGCTACACCTTC

j_gene: TRBJ2-7
abundance: .
v_gene: TRBV11-2
d_gene: .
CDR3aa: CASSSTLLEGQYF
CDR3nt: TGTGCCAGCAGCTCAACCCTCCTAGAGGGGCAGTACTTC

j_gene: TRBJ1-1
abundance: once
v_gene: TRBV9
d_gene: .
CDR3aa: CASSVGPPRGNTEAFF
CDR3nt: TGTGCCAGCAGCGTAGGTCCCCCAAGGGGAAACACTGAAGCTTTCTTT

j_gene: TRBJ2-1
abundance: .
v_gene: TRBV6-5
d_gene: TRBD1
CDR3aa: CASSYSGTGSNEQFF
CDR3nt: TGTGCCAGCAGTTACTCAGGGACAGGGTCCAATGAGCAGTTCTTC

j_gene: TRBJ1-6
abundance: .
v_gene: TRBV5-6
d_gene: .
CDR3aa: CASSLEQYNSPLHF
CDR3nt: TGTGCCAGCAGCTTGGAACAGTATAATTCACCCCTCCACTTT

j_gene: TRBJ2-7
abundance: .
v_gene: TRBV7-8
d_gene: TRBD1
CDR3aa: CASSLAGTGGFYEQYF
CDR3nt: TGTGCCAGCAGCTTAGCCGGGACAGGGGGGTTCTACGAGCAGTACTTC

j_gene: TRBJ2-3
abundance: once
v_gene: TRBV4-1
d_gene: .
CDR3aa: CASSQDPSGTDTQYF
CDR3nt: TGCGCCAGCAGCCAAGATCCTAGCGGCACAGATACGCAGTATTTT

j_gene: TRBJ2-7
abundance: .
v_gene: TRBV13
d_gene: TRBD1
CDR3aa: CASSRQGDVEQYF
CDR3nt: TGTGCCAGCAGCCGACAGGGGGACGTCGAGCAGTACTTC

j_gene: TRBJ1-2
abundance: .
v_gene: TRBV6-5
d_gene: .
CDR3aa: CASSYSEGDGYTF
CDR3nt: TGTGCCAGCAGTTACAGTGAAGGGGACGGCTACACCTTC

j_gene: TRBJ2-1
abundance: .
v_gene: TRBV9
d_gene: TRBD2
CDR3aa: CASSGREGLLSSYNEQFF
CDR3nt: TGTGCCAGCAGCGGCCGGGAGGGCCTCCTCAGCTCCTACAATGAGCAGTTCTTC

j_gene: TRBJ1-2
abundance: few
v_gene: TRBV27
d_gene: .
CDR3aa: CASSFFPRDGYTF
CDR3nt: TGTGCCAGCAGTTTCTTCCCTCGGGATGGCTACACCTTC

j_gene: TRBJ1-3
abundance: .
v_gene: TRBV4-2
d_gene: .
CDR3aa: CASSQERTEPGNTIYF
CDR3nt: TGTGCCAGCAGCCAAGAAAGGACAGAACCTGGAAACACCATATATTTT

j_gene: TRBJ1-6
abundance: .
v_gene: TRBV4-3
d_gene: TRBD1
CDR3aa: CVSSQGTDSPLHF
CDR3nt: TGCGTCAGCAGCCAGGGGACAGATTCACCCCTCCACTTT

j_gene: TRBJ1-3
abundance: .
v_gene: TRBV19
d_gene: .
CDR3aa: CASSISGQSGNTIYF
CDR3nt: TGTGCCAGTAGTATTTCCGGACAGAGCGGAAACACCATATATTTT

j_gene: TRBJ1-1
abundance: .
v_gene: TRBV28
d_gene: TRBD1
CDR3aa: CASSPWTGPRITEAFF
CDR3nt: TGTGCCAGCAGTCCCTGGACAGGGCCTAGAATCACTGAAGCTTTCTTT

j_gene: TRBJ1-5
abundance: few
v_gene: TRBV6-1
d_gene: TRBD1
CDR3aa: CASSDRQGGNQPQHF
CDR3nt: TGTGCCAGCAGTGACCGACAGGGAGGCAATCAGCCCCAGCATTTT

j_gene: TRBJ2-2
abundance: .
v_gene: TRBV5-4
d_gene: .
CDR3aa: CASSSQGTGELFF
CDR3nt: TGTGCCAGCAGTTCACAGGGCACCGGGGAGCTGTTTTTT

j_gene: TRBJ2-4
abundance: .
v_gene: TRBV27
d_gene: .
CDR3aa: CASSSKWTKNIQYF
CDR3nt: TGTGCCAGCAGTTCTAAATGGACCAAAAACATTCAGTACTTC

j_gene: TRBJ2-7
abundance: .
v_gene: TRBV9
d_gene: .
CDR3aa: CASSVGPGDSYEQYF
CDR3nt: TGTGCCAGCAGCGTAGGGCCCGGGGACTCCTACGAGCAGTACTTC

j_gene: TRBJ2-1
abundance: .
v_gene: TRBV6-5
d_gene: .
CDR3aa: CASSYSRRYEQFF
CDR3nt: TGTGCCAGCAGTTACTCGAGAAGATATGAGCAGTTCTTC